This TCR beta chain is drawn from a study of control samples from healthy donors and cancer patients. CDR3 size: 15 residues. Unmatched junction bases numbered 2, after V lost 1 base and J lost 2 bases. CDR1 SGHTA and CDR2 FQGNSA come from the germline V gene. This table comes from immunoSEQ multiplex PCR, and its TCRdb copy is limited to in-frame clones, with some not included. The top ten hold approximately 3.2% of the sample, which has some 130,000 clones, approximately 90% seen once. The V and J genes are TRBV7-2 and TRBJ1-5; 7 positions agree with TRBD1. Sequencing used blood. This clonotype originated in a man between 35 and 55 years old in good health. The CDR3 here is CASSLEQGRNQPQHF. In DNA, the CDR3 is TGTGCCAGCAGCTTAGAACAGGGGCGCAATCAGCCCCAGCATTTT.